One and the same sample provided the 13 T cell receptor beta chains below, sequenced in a study of blood T cell repertoires in COVID-19. Libraries were prepared by immunoSEQ multiplex PCR; TCRdb keeps only in-frame clonotypes and omits some of them. The data hold some 31,000 clones, with 70% to 90% observed a single time. Source material: peripheral blood. Receptors originate from a man at least 80 years old with active COVID-19.

V usage is TRBV2 and J usage is TRBJ2-5; D is perhaps TRBD2 (6 bases). V lost 10 bases and J lost 3, with 18 bases in between. CDR1 and CDR2 from the germline V gene are SNHLY and FYNNEI. CDR3 length: 14 residues. DNA of the CDR3: TGTGCCACCGCACGCTCCGGGGGAGAAGAGACCCAGTACTTC. It specifies CATARSGGEETQYF.

The V call is TRBV5-6, the J call TRBJ2-2; 8 bases match TRBD2. Per germline, CDR1 SGHDT and CDR2 YYEEEE. V trimming: 4 bases; J trimming: 2 bases; junction bases outside the gene matches: 4. The CDR3 contains 15 residues. Here the CDR3 reads CASSRAGVNTGELFF. In DNA form, the CDR3 reads TGTGCCAGCAGCCGAGCGGGGGTCAACACCGGGGAGCTGTTTTTT.

The table lists this clone with a few counts. The gene calls are TRBV5-1 and TRBJ1-6, with D hard to call. The CDR3 has 15 amino acids. The V and J ends lost 0 bases and 7 bases respectively, with 11 bases between them. From germline, CDR1 is SGHRS and CDR2 YFSETQ. DNA for the CDR3: TGCGCCAGCAGCTTGGCGGCAGGCGAAAATTCACCCCTCCACTTT. Translation gives CASSLAAGENSPLHF.

The genes are TRBV19 and TRBJ2-7, with 9 bases lining up with TRBD1. CDR3 size: 13 residues. Trimming cost V 10 bases and J 4 bases; bases outside gene matches: 8. Germline-derived CDR1 and CDR2 are LNHDA and SQIVND (reference sequence). CDR3 DNA: TGTGCCACCAAGCTCGGGACAGGGTACGAGCAGTACTTC. Residues: CATKLGTGYEQYF.

J is TRBJ2-7 and V is TRBV7-8; 7 bases fit TRBD1. This CDR3 is built from 16 residues. The V and J ends lost 3 bases and 7 bases, in that order; junction bases with no gene match: 15. Germline CDR1 SGHVS, CDR2 FQNEAQ. The CDR3 region has the DNA TGTGCCAGCAGCTTGGGAACGGGACAGACCCCTCGGGAGCAGTACTTC. Amino acid sequence: CASSLGTGQTPREQYF.

The chain is built from TRBV9 and TRBJ2-7; a weak D match, TRBD2 (5 bases). The CDR3 consists of 14 residues. Germline CDR1 reads SGDLS; CDR2 reads YYNGEE. V lost 5 bases and J 3 bases, leaving 15 bases between the germline ends. CDR3 in DNA: TGTGCCAGCAGTCTGGGAGCTCCAATCTACGAGCAGTACTTC. Its translation is CASSLGAPIYEQYF.

The J gene is TRBJ1-5, the V gene TRBV28; D remains ambiguous. V was cut by 3 bases and J by 0 bases, with 9 bases left in between. This CDR3 has 15 amino acids. Per germline, CDR1 MDHEN and CDR2 SYDVKM. CDR3 coding DNA: TGTGCCAGCAGTTTCCTAGAGAATAGCAATCAGCCCCAGCATTTT. As protein: CASSFLENSNQPQHF.

In this sample, this clone turned up once. The CDR3 spells CASSLGQNYGYTF. Here the CDR3 DNA reads TGTGCCAGCAGTTTGGGGCAGAACTATGGCTACACCTTC. The V and J genes are TRBV6-5 and TRBJ1-2; D is possibly TRBD1 (5 bases). Trimming took off 4 bases at V and 2 bases at J, with 8 bases between the two ends. CDR3 length equals 13 residues. Germline lookup yields CDR1 MNHEY and CDR2 SVGAGI.

This clone turned up a few times. The gene calls are TRBV5-6 and TRBJ2-1; 9 bases map to TRBD1. The junction had 4 bases not matched to a gene; V was cut back by 3 bases and J by 0 bases. Looked up from germline, CDR1 is SGHDT and CDR2 is YYEEEE. The CDR3 contains 16 residues. CDR3 bases: TGTGCCAGCAGCTCGATACAGGGGGCCTCCTACAATGAGCAGTTCTTC. This translates into CASSSIQGASYNEQFF.

This clone was detected only a few times. The chain is built from TRBV6-5 and TRBJ1-6; TRBD1 is a possible D gene (6 bases). Germline lookup yields CDR1 MNHEY and CDR2 SVGAGI. The V gene lost 6 bases and the J gene lost 7 bases, with 13 bases spanning the gap. There are 14 residues in the CDR3. CDR3 bases: TGTGCCAGCAGACCAACAGGGCGAAATTCACCCCTCCACTTT. Translating gives CASRPTGRNSPLHF.

The V and J genes are TRBV28 and TRBJ2-3; D unresolved. This CDR3 is built from 14 residues. The ends were cut back, 3 bases at V and 2 bases at J, with 9 bases in the middle. The germline V gene encodes CDR1 MDHEN and CDR2 SYDVKM. The CDR3 DNA reads as TGTGCCAGCAGTTTCAGGTTTTCCACAGATACGCAGTATTTT. It translates to CASSFRFSTDTQYF.

This chain connects TRBV20-1 to TRBJ1-1; maybe TRBD1 (6 bases). The CDR3 has 11 amino acids. Per germline, CDR1 DFQATT and CDR2 SNEGSKA (reference sequence). Trimming took off 3 bases at V and 8 bases at J, with 10 bases between the two ends. CDR3 sequence (DNA): TGCAGTGCTAGGGTGGACAGCGAAGCTTTCTTT. Amino acids: CSARVDSEAFF.

The chain employs TRBV4-3 and TRBJ2-3; D gene unclear. The V end lost 4 bases, the J end lost 0 bases, and 8 bases lay between the germline ends. This CDR3 has 14 residues. The germline CDR1 and CDR2 sequences are LGHNA and YSLEER. The CDR3, as DNA: TGCGCCAGCAGCCCCCAGCGAAGCACAGATACGCAGTATTTT. Translation gives CASSPQRSTDTQYF.